The sequence of this TCR beta chain was determined in a study of T cell changes during pregnancy in multiple sclerosis. The germline V gene has CDR1 SGHNT and CDR2 YENEEA. The CDR3 covers 15 residues. The V gene end was trimmed by 4 bases and the J gene end by 9 bases; junction bases not matched to a gene: 10. Data came from immunoSEQ multiplex PCR; TCRdb stores just in-frame clones and leaves some out. The data contain about 76,000 clones, about 90% of them singletons. This sequence originates from a female donor in good health, enrolled as a control in a pregnancy study. The starting material was peripheral blood, obtained in the first trimester of pregnancy. This rearrangement joins TRBV11-3 to TRBJ2-1; 9 nucleotides agree with TRBD1. In nucleotides, the CDR3 is TGTGCCAGCAGCTCTTTTGGGACAGGGAAGGTTGAGCAGTTCTTC. This gives the protein CASSSFGTGKVEQFF.